Each of the 19 T cell receptor beta chains below was sequenced from the same sample in a study of regulatory T cells in long-lasting Graves disease. The time point here: newly diagnosed GD, antithyroid drugs for less than 3 months. Extracted PBMC RNA gave rise to the TCR library. Assembly of TCR beta libraries relied on iRepertoire HTBI primers together with Arm-PCR of CDR3 regions. TCRdb re-called the multiplex PCR reads with MiXCR, one entry per CDR3 protein. The repertoire holds roughly 420,000 distinct CDR3 sequences, with about a sixth as singletons. The same sample was also studied in work on T cells in Graves' hyperthyroidism and ophthalmopathy.

Sequencing used peripheral blood mononuclear cells (PBMCs), obtained at new diagnosis, from a patient treated with antithyroid drugs. Receptor source: a woman younger than 30 with Graves disease.

The V gene is TRBV5-4, the J gene TRBJ2-5, with 8 bases fitting TRBD2. The CDR3 runs to 14 residues. CDR1 is SGHNT and CDR2 is YYREEE in the germline V gene (reference sequence). With 1 base clipped from V and 3 bases from J, the junction kept 2 bases outside the gene matches. CDR3 in DNA: TGTGCCAGCAGCTTGATGACTAGCGAAGAGACCCAGTACTTC. As protein: CASSLMTSEETQYF.

This clonotype was picked up a small number of times. CDR3 sequence (DNA): TGTGCCAGCAGCTTAAACTATCCCCTACGTAGCGTAGATAACTACGAGCAGTACTTC. Protein: CASSLNYPLRSVDNYEQYF. V and J are TRBV7-9 and TRBJ2-7; a possible D gene is TRBD2 (5 bases). The CDR3 is made up of 19 amino acids. The V end was cut by 2 bases, the J end by 3 bases, with 26 bases between. Germline V gene lookup returns CDR1 SEHNR and CDR2 FQNEAQ (reference sequence).

This clonotype was detected ten times or more. The chain uses TRBV24-1 and TRBJ2-7; 12 positions agree with TRBD1. The ends lost 4 bases at V and 5 bases at J; junction bases unmatched: 5. The CDR3 has 15 residues. The germline V gene encodes CDR1 KGHDR and CDR2 SFDVKD. CDR3 nucleotide sequence: TGTGCCACCAGTGACCCCGGGACAGGGGGCGACGAGCAGTACTTC. This translates into CATSDPGTGGDEQYF.

This clonotype was observed a few times. This chain uses TRBV29-1 with TRBJ2-3; TRBD2 might be the D (5 bases). Judging by the DNA end, TRBJ2-7 fits better; the J call may be wrong. CDR1 and CDR2 from the germline V gene are SQVTM and ANQGSEA. This CDR3 contains 13 residues. The CDR3 loop is CSVESSLSYEQYF. CDR3 nucleotides: TGCAGCGTTGAATCTAGCCTCTCCTACGAGCAGTACTTC.

This clonotype has a count of ten or more. The chain links TRBV6-1 to TRBJ2-7; D gene uncertain. The germline CDR1 and CDR2 sequences are MNHNS and SASEGT. This CDR3 comprises 12 residues. The V and J ends lost 6 bases and 3 bases respectively, with 9 bases between them. For the CDR3, the DNA is TGTGCCAGCAGCCCGCTGGGCTACGAGCAGTACTTC. Protein sequence: CASSPLGYEQYF.

V usage is TRBV5-4 and J usage is TRBJ1-6; D is undetermined. This CDR3 contains 15 residues. CDR1 and CDR2 from the germline V gene are SGHNT and YYREEE (reference sequence). V shed 1 base and J shed 5 bases, with 10 bases lying between them. CDR3 nucleotide sequence: TGTGCCAGCAGCTTGAGGACGGTGAATAATTCACCCCTCCACTTT. Protein: CASSLRTVNNSPLHF.

This clonotype was detected many times. This rearrangement joins TRBV12-3 or TRBV12-4 to TRBJ2-7; possibly TRBD2 for D (6 bases). V was clipped by 8 bases and J by 4 bases, with 12 bases between them. This CDR3 spans 12 amino acids. The CDR3 reads CASGRTGYEQYF. The CDR3 coding sequence is TGTGCCAGCGGGAGGACGGGTTACGAGCAGTACTTC.

This clonotype appeared many times. The chain has TRBV12-3 or TRBV12-4 and TRBJ1-1; the D gene is possibly TRBD1 (6 bases). The germline V and J ends were trimmed by 6 bases and 0 bases, with 11 bases remaining between them. The CDR3 is 14 residues long. The CDR3 here is CASSKDRMNTEAFF. The CDR3 DNA sequence: TGTGCCAGCAGCAAAGACAGGATGAACACTGAAGCTTTCTTT.

There are many counts of this clonotype. This sequence joins TRBV7-2 and TRBJ2-3, with D possibly matching TRBD1 (5 bases). Germline lookup yields CDR1 SGHTA and CDR2 FQGNSA. The CDR3 totals 14 residues. V lost 2 bases and J 2 bases, leaving 8 bases between the germline ends. CDR3 nucleotide sequence: TGTGCCAGCAGCTTACAAGGGGACACAGATACGCAGTATTTT. It codes for CASSLQGDTDTQYF.

This clonotype was counted many times. V and J are TRBV6-5 and TRBJ2-7, with no clear D. The germline V gene has CDR1 MNHEY and CDR2 SVGAGI. Deletions cut 1 base from V and 6 bases from J, with 10 bases between. The CDR3 length is 13 residues. The CDR3 here is CASSYYSTSEQYF. CDR3 bases: TGTGCCAGCAGTTACTACAGCACCTCCGAGCAGTACTTC.

This clonotype was seen only a few times. V usage is TRBV30 and J usage is TRBJ2-5; the match to TRBD2 covers 7 bases. J gave up 5 bases and V 2 bases, and 8 bases lay outside the gene matches. The germline gives CDR1 GTSNPN, CDR2 SVGIG (reference sequence). The CDR3 is 14 amino acids. The chain's CDR3 is CAWSRGGRGETQYF. The CDR3 nucleotides are TGTGCCTGGAGTCGTGGCGGGAGAGGCGAGACCCAGTACTTC.

This clonotype has more than one count but fewer than ten. The chain combines TRBV27 with TRBJ2-3; 8 nucleotides line up with TRBD1. Germline CDR1 and CDR2: MNHEY and SMNVEV (reference sequence). This CDR3 has 15 amino acids. J lost 4 bases, V lost 8 bases, and 11 bases had no gene match. CDR3 DNA sequence: TGTGCCAGCTTCTCTTATTGGACAGGGCCAGATACGCAGTATTTT. Its protein product is CASFSYWTGPDTQYF.

The V call is TRBV5-6, the J call TRBJ2-1, with a tentative D call TRBD2 (5 bases). CDR1 SGHDT and CDR2 YYEEEE come from the germline V gene. The CDR3 contains 14 residues. Trimming stripped 2 bases from V and 7 bases from J, with 13 bases between. Here the CDR3 DNA reads TGTGCCAGCAGCTTAGTACCGTCGGGGAATGAGCAGTTCTTC. Residues: CASSLVPSGNEQFF.

This clonotype occurred a few times. The V call is TRBV5-5, the J call TRBJ1-5; TRBD1 agrees at 8 bases. V shed 5 bases, J shed 3 bases, and the junction held 7 bases outside the gene matches. The germline V gene encodes CDR1 SGHKS and CDR2 YYEKEE (reference sequence). The CDR3 covers 15 residues. CDR3 nucleotides: TGTGCCAGCAGACAGACAGGGGATGACAATCAGCCCCAGCATTTT. Amino acids: CASRQTGDDNQPQHF.

This clonotype was observed many times. The chain carries TRBV7-3 and TRBJ2-1; the match to TRBD2 covers 11 bases. The germline gives CDR1 SGHTA, CDR2 FQGTGA. With V trimmed by 1 base and J by 3 bases, 14 bases remained unmatched. The CDR3 extends over 20 amino acids. In DNA form, the CDR3 reads TGTGCCAGCAGCTTAAACCCCTTTAGCGGGAGGGCTCAAATCTACAATGAGCAGTTCTTC. Translation gives CASSLNPFSGRAQIYNEQFF.

This clonotype was seen at least ten times. The chain recombines TRBV28 with TRBJ2-7, with D possibly matching TRBD2 (6 bases). Germline V gene lookup returns CDR1 MDHEN and CDR2 SYDVKM. Trimming pared 6 bases from V and 0 bases from J, leaving 12 bases between. CDR3 length: 14 amino acids. The CDR3 region is CASRVSGSSYEQYF. In DNA form, the CDR3 reads TGTGCCAGCAGGGTTAGCGGTAGCTCCTACGAGCAGTACTTC.

The chain employs TRBV6-5 and TRBJ2-7; D could derive from TRBD1 or TRBD2 (5 bases each). Trimming pared 2 bases from V and 0 bases from J, leaving 17 bases between. The CDR3 has 17 residues. Germline assignment: CDR1 MNHEY and CDR2 SVGAGI. CDR3 in amino acids: CASSYVGATRFSYEQYF. Written as DNA, the CDR3 is TGTGCCAGCAGTTACGTCGGGGCTACTAGGTTCTCCTACGAGCAGTACTTC.

J is TRBJ2-1 and V is TRBV6-2 or TRBV6-3; 11 bases map to TRBD1. Germline CDR1 and CDR2: MNHEY and SVGEGT. J lost 6 bases, V lost 6 bases, and 16 bases had no gene match. There are 18 residues in the CDR3. CDR3 DNA sequence: TGTGCCAGCAGCCCCGGACAGGGGGCGGCTAGCGGAGGCAATGAGCAGTTCTTC. Translating it yields CASSPGQGAASGGNEQFF.

This chain joins TRBV10-3 and TRBJ2-3; 9 bases are shared with TRBD1. The CDR3 has 13 residues. Per germline, CDR1 ENHRY and CDR2 SYGVKD. V lost 10 bases to trimming and J lost 1 base; unmatched junction nucleotides: 3. CDR3 amino acids: CATGDRGTDTQYF. In DNA form, the CDR3 reads TGTGCCACTGGGGACAGGGGCACAGATACGCAGTATTTT.